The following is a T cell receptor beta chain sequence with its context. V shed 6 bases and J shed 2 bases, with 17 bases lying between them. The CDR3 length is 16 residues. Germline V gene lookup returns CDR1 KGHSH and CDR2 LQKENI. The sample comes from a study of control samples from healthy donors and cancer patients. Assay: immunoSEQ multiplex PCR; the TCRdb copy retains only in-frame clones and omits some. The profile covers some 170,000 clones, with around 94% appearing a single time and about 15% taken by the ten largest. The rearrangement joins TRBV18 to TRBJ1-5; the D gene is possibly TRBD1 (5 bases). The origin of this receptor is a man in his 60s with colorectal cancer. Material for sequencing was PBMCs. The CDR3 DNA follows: TGTGCCAGCTCCGTGGAGGGGCTAAGGGGCAATCAGCCCCAGCATTTT. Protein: CASSVEGLRGNQPQHF.